A selection of T cell receptor beta chains follows, all from one sample in a study of Ad26.COV2.S vaccination and SARS-CoV-2 variants. TCRdb's table, derived via immunoSEQ multiplex PCR, lists solely in-frame clones and lacks some. The table has about 450,000 clones, roughly 89% seen once. This sample comprised peripheral blood, obtained in a trial of Ad26.COV2.S vaccine versus placebo. These receptors were collected from a person aged 18-60 years who received the Ad26.COV2.S COVID-19 vaccine or a placebo. CDR3s include the opening cysteine and the closing phenylalanine or tryptophan. The D gene is left open where the match is weak. A clone size is listed for some rows: how often the clone was seen (once, few, many), or a class if it is expanded.

- TRBJ1-5 TRBV27 - TGTGCCAGTGGATTGTATCAGCCCCAGCATTTT CASGLYQPQHF
- TRBJ1-2 TRBV7-2 TRBD1 TGTGCCAGCAGATTTCCCGGGACAGGTTTTAACTATGGCTACACCTTC CASRFPGTGFNYGYTF
once TRBJ2-2 TRBV15 TRBD2 TGTGCCACCAGCAGAGGACTAGCGAAGGGGGAGCTGTTTTTT CATSRGLAKGELFF
few TRBJ1-5 TRBV30 - TGTGCCTGGAGTGTTGGAGGGTGGCGCAATCAGCCCCAGCATTTT CAWSVGGWRNQPQHF
- TRBJ2-1 TRBV10-2 - TGCGCCAGCAGTGAGCTGTTGATTGATGAGCAGTTCTTC CASSELLIDEQFF
few TRBJ2-3 TRBV4-2 TRBD2 TGTGCCAGCAGCCGTATGACTAGCGGGATGTTAGGGGATACGCAGTATTTT CASSRMTSGMLGDTQYF
- TRBJ1-2 TRBV9 TRBD1 TGTGCCAGCAGCGTCGGGGCCTCTACAGGGGGGGTCTATGGCTACACCTTC CASSVGASTGGVYGYTF
- TRBJ2-5 TRBV20-1 - TGCAGTGCTAGTAAGGGGCTCTATCAAGAGACCCAGTACTTC CSASKGLYQETQYF
- TRBJ1-6 TRBV18 TRBD1 TGTGCCAGCTCACCGGGACAGGGCCGGTCACCCCTCCACTTT CASSPGQGRSPLHF
- TRBJ2-5 TRBV2 TRBD1 TGTGCCAGCAGTGTATGGGGACAGGGAATCAGAGAGACCCAGTACTTC CASSVWGQGIRETQYF
- TRBJ2-2 TRBV27 - TGTGCCAGCAGTCCCCATAACACCGGGGAGCTGTTTTTT CASSPHNTGELFF